This is a list of T cell receptor beta chains from one sample in a study of blood T cell repertoires in COVID-19. Here immunoSEQ multiplex PCR was the method, and the copy in TCRdb shows in-frame clones only, minus some. The repertoire holds around 230,000 clones, with over 65% as singletons. The sample consisted of peripheral blood. These receptors came from a woman in her 70s with active or convalescent COVID-19. Each CDR3 is given with its conserved first and last residue. The order of the fields is D gene, J gene, V gene, CDR3 protein. A D gene is named only where the DNA matches it firmly.

>-|TRBJ2-1|TRBV5-4
CASSLSTAYNEQFF
>-|TRBJ2-5|TRBV11-2
CASSLGPLYQETQYF
>-|TRBJ2-1|TRBV30
CAWRPRGRIRNEQFF
>TRBD2|TRBJ2-3|TRBV30
CAWSIAGASTDTQYF
>-|TRBJ1-2|TRBV7-2
CASSAGRFYGYTF
>-|TRBJ2-1|TRBV11-2
CASSLDLSSYNEQFF
>-|TRBJ2-2|TRBV4-2
CASSQDAAHRAGELFF
>TRBD1|TRBJ2-3|TRBV5-1
CASSPRTGSTDTQYF
>TRBD1|TRBJ1-4|TRBV28
CASSKPTGQGRVKLFF
>-|TRBJ1-1|TRBV6-4
CASSRRENTEAFF
>-|TRBJ1-5|TRBV7-9
CASSQTGNQPQHF
>-|TRBJ1-5|TRBV7-2
CASTTPGQPQHF
>-|TRBJ2-2|TRBV6-5
CASKGGRYTGELFF
>-|TRBJ1-5|TRBV4-3
CASSQDIVGVPGKPQHF
>TRBD2|TRBJ2-1|TRBV27
CASSLYSGGGLYNEQFF
>TRBD2|TRBJ2-1|TRBV6-2/TRBV6-3
CASSYYSGGGYNEQFF